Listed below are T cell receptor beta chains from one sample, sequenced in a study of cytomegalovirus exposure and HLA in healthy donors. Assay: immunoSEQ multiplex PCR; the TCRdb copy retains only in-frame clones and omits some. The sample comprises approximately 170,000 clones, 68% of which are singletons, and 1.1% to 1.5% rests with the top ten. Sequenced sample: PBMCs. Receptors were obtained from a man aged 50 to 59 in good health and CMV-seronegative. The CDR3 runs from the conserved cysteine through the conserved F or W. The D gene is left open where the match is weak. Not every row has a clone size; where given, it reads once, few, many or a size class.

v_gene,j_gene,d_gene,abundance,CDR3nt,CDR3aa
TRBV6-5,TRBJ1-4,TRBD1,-,TGTGCCAGCAGGCCACAGGGGCAGGGAGAAAAACTGTTTTTT,CASRPQGQGEKLFF
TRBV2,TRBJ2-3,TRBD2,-,TGTGCCAGCAGGGAGGCGGGGGGCAGCACAGATACGCAGTATTTT,CASREAGGSTDTQYF
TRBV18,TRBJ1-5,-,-,TGTGCCAGCTCACCATCAAATCAGCCCCAGCATTTT,CASSPSNQPQHF
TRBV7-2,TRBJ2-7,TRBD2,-,TGTGCCAGCAGCTCCGAAGCGGGGAACGAGCAGTACTTC,CASSSEAGNEQYF
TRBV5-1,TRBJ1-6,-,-,TGCGCCAGCAGCTTGGCGGGGGAGCCCTATAATTCACCCCTCCACTTT,CASSLAGEPYNSPLHF
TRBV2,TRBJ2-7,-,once,TGTGCCAGCAGTGACGAGCAGGGAAACGAGCAGTACTTC,CASSDEQGNEQYF
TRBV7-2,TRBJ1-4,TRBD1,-,TGTGCCAGCAGCTTTGACAGGGGGGATGAAAAACTGTTTTTT,CASSFDRGDEKLFF
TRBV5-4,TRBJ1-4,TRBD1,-,TGTGCCAGCAGCACTCAGGGGGCTGGAGCTAATGAAAAACTGTTTTTT,CASSTQGAGANEKLFF
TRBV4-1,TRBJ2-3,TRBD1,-,TGCGCCAGCAGCCAAGGAGGACAGGGTCCAACAGATACGCAGTATTTT,CASSQGGQGPTDTQYF
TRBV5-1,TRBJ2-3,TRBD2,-,TGCGCCAGCAGCTTGCAGGGAGGGACAGATACGCAGTATTTT,CASSLQGGTDTQYF
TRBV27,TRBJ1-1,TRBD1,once,TGTGCCAGCAGTGAACGACAGGGGTGGACTGAAGCTTTCTTT,CASSERQGWTEAFF
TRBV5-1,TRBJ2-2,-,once,TGCGCCAGTACCTGGGAGGGGGTGAACACCGGGGAGCTGTTTTTT,CASTWEGVNTGELFF
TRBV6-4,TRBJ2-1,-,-,TGTGCCAGCAGTGAATCGGGGGTTAGTTTCTTC,CASSESGVSFF
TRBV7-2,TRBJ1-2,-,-,TGTGCCAGCAGCCCCAGGAGGGTAAACTATGGCTACACCTTC,CASSPRRVNYGYTF
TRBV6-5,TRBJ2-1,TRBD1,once,TGTGCCAGCGGGACAGTCTACAATGAGCAGTTCTTC,CASGTVYNEQFF
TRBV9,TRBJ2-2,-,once,TGTGCCAGCAGCGTGGGCCGAATCGGTGGCGGGGAGCTGTTTTTT,CASSVGRIGGGELFF
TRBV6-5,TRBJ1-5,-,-,TGTGCCAGCGCCCGACGGGACAATCAGCCCCAGCATTTT,CASARRDNQPQHF
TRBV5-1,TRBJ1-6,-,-,TGCGCCAGCAGCGTACAGGGAGAGCTCTATAATTCACCCCTCCACTTT,CASSVQGELYNSPLHF
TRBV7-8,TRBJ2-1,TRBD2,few,TGTGCCAGCAGCTCAAAGACTAGCGGGGGGTTGTATGAGCAGTTCTTC,CASSSKTSGGLYEQFF
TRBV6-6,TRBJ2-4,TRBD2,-,TGTGCCAGCAGTACACTAGCGGTCTCGGCCAAAAACATTCAGTACTTC,CASSTLAVSAKNIQYF
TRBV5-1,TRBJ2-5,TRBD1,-,TGCGCCAGCAGCTACGGGACAGGGATCCAAGAGACCCAGTACTTC,CASSYGTGIQETQYF
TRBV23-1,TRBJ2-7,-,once,TGCGCCAGCAGTCGGACAATTCTAGACGAGCAGTACTTC,CASSRTILDEQYF
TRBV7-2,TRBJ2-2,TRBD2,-,TGTGCCAGCAGCCCACTTTTACTAGCGGCCCCGGGCACCGGGGAGCTGTTTTTT,CASSPLLLAAPGTGELFF
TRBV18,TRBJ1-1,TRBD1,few,TGTGCCAGCTCACCGGGACAGGGGATTCTCGATGGGGAAGCTTTCTTT,CASSPGQGILDGEAFF
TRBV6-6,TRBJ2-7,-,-,TGTGCCAGCAGTTACTCGACATATCCTCCCTACGAGCAGTACTTC,CASSYSTYPPYEQYF
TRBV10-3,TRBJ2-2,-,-,TGTGCCATCAGTGAGCCTGCGAGTGGAGGCACCGGGGAGCTGTTTTTT,CAISEPASGGTGELFF
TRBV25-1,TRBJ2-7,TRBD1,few,TGTGCCAGCAGTTCACAGGGGGGTCCCTACGAGCAGTACTTC,CASSSQGGPYEQYF
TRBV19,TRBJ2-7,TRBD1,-,TGTGCCAGTAGTATTTGGACAGGGGGGAACTCCTACGAGCAGTACTTC,CASSIWTGGNSYEQYF
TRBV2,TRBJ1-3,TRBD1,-,TGTGCCAGCACTCGACGGACAGGGAGCGGAAACACCATATATTTT,CASTRRTGSGNTIYF
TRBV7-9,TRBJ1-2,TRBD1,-,TGTGCCAGCAGGGACAGACAGGGGAGTTATGGCTACACCTTC,CASRDRQGSYGYTF
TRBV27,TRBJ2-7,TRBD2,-,TGTGCCAGCAGTGCGAGCGGGGGGCGGAGGGAGCAGTACTTC,CASSASGGRREQYF
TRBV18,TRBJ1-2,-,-,TGTGCCAGCTCACAGGACAGCATAATAAACTATGGCTACACCTTC,CASSQDSIINYGYTF
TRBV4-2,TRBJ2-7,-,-,TGTGCCAGCAGCCCCACATTTGGTAACGGGTACGAGCAGTACTTC,CASSPTFGNGYEQYF
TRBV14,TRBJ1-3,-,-,TGTGCCAGCAGCCAAGGACATTTCTCTGGAAACACCATATATTTT,CASSQGHFSGNTIYF
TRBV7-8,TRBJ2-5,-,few,TGTGCCAGCAGCTTAGTAGGAGTCCAAGAGACCCAGTACTTC,CASSLVGVQETQYF
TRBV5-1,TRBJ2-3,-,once,TGCGCCAGCAGCGCCGTACAGGGTCCTAGCACAGATACGCAGTATTTT,CASSAVQGPSTDTQYF
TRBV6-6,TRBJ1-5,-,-,TGTGCCAGCCTCTTAACGGGGGGCGCAGGACAGCCCCAGCATTTT,CASLLTGGAGQPQHF
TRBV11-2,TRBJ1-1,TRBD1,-,TGTGCCAGCAGCTTCCAGACAGGGATGACTGAAGCTTTCTTT,CASSFQTGMTEAFF
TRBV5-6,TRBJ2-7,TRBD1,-,TGTGCCAGCAGCTGGGGACAGGGGGGCCCCGAGCAGTACTTC,CASSWGQGGPEQYF
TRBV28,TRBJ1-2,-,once,TGTGCCAGCAGCCCTAGTTGGGGGGGAAGCTATGGCTACACCTTC,CASSPSWGGSYGYTF
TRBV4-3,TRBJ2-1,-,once,TGCGCCAGCAGCCAAGATCTCGGCAGGGTTGCCTACAATGAGCAGTTCTTC,CASSQDLGRVAYNEQFF
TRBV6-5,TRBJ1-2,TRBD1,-,TGTGCCAGCAGCCCCGGGGGGACAGGGAACTATGGCTACACCTTC,CASSPGGTGNYGYTF
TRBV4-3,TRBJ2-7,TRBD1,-,TGCGCCAGCAGCCCGACAGGGGGGAGCTCCTACGAGCAGTACTTC,CASSPTGGSSYEQYF
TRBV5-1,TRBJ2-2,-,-,TGCGCCAGCAGCCCATCCTCGGGGAGGAACACCGGGGAGCTGTTTTTT,CASSPSSGRNTGELFF
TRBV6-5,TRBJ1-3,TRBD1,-,TGTGCCAGCTGGGACAGGGCCTCTGGAAACACCATATATTTT,CASWDRASGNTIYF
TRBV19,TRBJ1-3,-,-,TGTGCCAGTAGCGACAGGTTACTCTCTGGAAACACCATATATTTT,CASSDRLLSGNTIYF
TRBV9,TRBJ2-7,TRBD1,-,TGTGCCAGCAGCTCGCAGGGACAGGGAACCGAGCAGTACTTC,CASSSQGQGTEQYF
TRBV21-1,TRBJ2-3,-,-,TGTGCCAGCAGCAAAGGGCCTCCGAAAGATACGCAGTATTTT,CASSKGPPKDTQYF
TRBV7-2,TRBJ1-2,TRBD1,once,TGTGCCAGCAGCTTAGCGCTAAGGGACAGGCTCACCCTCTATGGCTACACCTTC,CASSLALRDRLTLYGYTF
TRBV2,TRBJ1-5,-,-,TGTGCCAGCATGGAGGCGGGGTTAGGTCAGCCCCAGCATTTT,CASMEAGLGQPQHF
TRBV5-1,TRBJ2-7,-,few,TGCGCCAGCAGCTTCTCTAGAGACTACGAGCAGTACTTC,CASSFSRDYEQYF
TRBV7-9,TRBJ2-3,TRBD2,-,TGTGCCAGCAGCTTACGGACTAGCGCAGATACGCAGTATTTT,CASSLRTSADTQYF